Below are 29 T cell receptor beta chains sequenced from a single sample in a study of blood T cell repertoires in COVID-19. Clones were read by immunoSEQ multiplex PCR, and TCRdb kept only the in-frame ones, dropping some. This table has more than 95,000 clones, approximately 80% appearing once. Sequenced input: peripheral blood. The receptors derive from a woman in her 50s with acute or convalescent COVID-19.

The chain carries TRBV5-6 and TRBJ2-5, with 14 bases identical to TRBD2. The CDR3 contains 18 residues. J was trimmed by 5 bases and V by 3 bases; bases with no gene match: 12. Germline assignment: CDR1 SGHDT and CDR2 YYEEEE. The CDR3, as DNA: TGTGCCAGCAGCTCCTGGACTAGCGGGGGGAATGGTCTTGAGACCCAGTACTTC. Protein product: CASSSWTSGGNGLETQYF. The entire variable domain, with the rest obtained from reference TRBV5-6 and TRBJ2-5, is as follows: DAGVTQSPTHLIKTRGQQVTLRCSPKSGHDTVSWYQQALGQGPQFIFQYYEEEERQRGNFPDRFSGHQFPNYSSELNVNALLLGDSALYLCASSSWTSGGNGLETQYFGPGTRLLVL.

The rearrangement uses TRBV9 and TRBJ1-2, with 9 bases lining up with TRBD1. CDR1 and CDR2 (germline): SGDLS, YYNGEE. CDR3 size: 16 residues. J was trimmed by 4 bases and V by 0 bases; bases with no gene match: 7. CDR3 nucleotides: TGTGCCAGCAGCGTAGGGAAGGGACAGGGCATCTATGGCTACACCTTC. It translates to CASSVGKGQGIYGYTF.

This chain joins TRBV10-3 and TRBJ2-1; D remains ambiguous. CDR1 and CDR2 from the germline V gene are ENHRY and SYGVKD. V was clipped by 0 bases and J by 3 bases, with 3 bases between them. The CDR3 consists of 13 residues. CDR3 in DNA: TGTGCCATCAGTGAGTCGTACTACAATGAGCAGTTCTTC. Translation: CAISESYYNEQFF.

A few counts support this clone. This rearrangement joins TRBV28 to TRBJ1-1; D is ambiguous. CDR3 length equals 15 residues. CDR1 is MDHEN, CDR2 SYDVKM, per germline. With 2 bases removed from V and 5 bases from J, the gap between germline ends came to 15 bases. CDR3 DNA: TGTGCCAGCAGTTTAGGGTCCGCCGGGATTACTGAAGCTTTCTTT. Protein sequence: CASSLGSAGITEAFF.

V gene TRBV27 combines with J gene TRBJ2-6; the D is unclear. Germline-derived CDR1 and CDR2 are MNHEY and SMNVEV (reference sequence). Trimming shortened V by 6 bases and J by 0 bases, and 9 bases separated the two germline ends. CDR3 size: 15 residues. The CDR3 nucleotides read TGTGCCAGCAGATTCCTAAGCTCTGGGGCCAACGTCCTGACTTTC. Residues: CASRFLSSGANVLTF. The full variable domain, with the rest looked up from reference TRBV27 and TRBJ2-6, is EAQVTQNPRYLITVTGKKLTVTCSQNMNHEYMSWYRQDPGLGLRQIYYSMNVEVTDKGDVPEGYKVSRKEKRNFPLILESPSPNQTSLYFCASRFLSSGANVLTFGAGSRLTVL.

V is TRBV11-2 and J is TRBJ1-4, with TRBD1 matching 8 bases. J was trimmed by 0 bases and V by 2 bases; bases with no gene match: 2. Germline CDR1 reads SGHAT; CDR2 reads FQNNGV. The CDR3 is made up of 16 amino acids. The CDR3 reads CASSLQGAATNEKLFF. CDR3 in DNA: TGTGCCAGCAGCTTACAGGGGGCTGCAACTAATGAAAAACTGTTTTTT.

As DNA, the CDR3 is TGTGCCACCAGCAGACCTTCGACAGGGGCCACAGATACGCAGTATTTT. Protein sequence: CATSRPSTGATDTQYF. The V call is TRBV15, the J call TRBJ2-3; 8 bases line up with TRBD1. The germline gives CDR1 LNHNV, CDR2 YYDKDF (reference sequence). The CDR3 consists of 16 residues. J gave up 2 bases and V 2 bases, and 6 bases lay outside the gene matches.

The chain has TRBV9 and TRBJ1-4; D is unclear. V was shortened by 0 bases and J by 4 bases, with 7 bases between the two germline ends. This CDR3 has 14 residues. Germline CDR1 is SGDLS and CDR2 is YYNGEE. The CDR3 DNA reads TGTGCCAGCAGCGTAGGGGCGCTTAATGAAAAACTGTTTTTT. It codes for CASSVGALNEKLFF.

This clone has a single count. V usage is TRBV11-2 and J usage is TRBJ2-1, with 9 positions matching TRBD2. This CDR3 is 12 amino acids long. The J segment lost 8 bases and the V segment lost 4 bases, leaving 0 bases of the junction unmatched. The germline V gene encodes CDR1 SGHAT and CDR2 FQNNGV. CDR3 sequence: CASSSSGDEQFF. The CDR3 region has the DNA TGTGCCAGCAGCTCTAGCGGGGATGAGCAGTTCTTC.

The chain couples TRBV24-1 to TRBJ2-3; TRBD2 matches 9 bases. J gave up 0 bases and V 4 bases, and 4 bases lay outside the gene matches. In germline, CDR1 is KGHDR, CDR2 SFDVKD. The CDR3 runs 16 residues. This CDR3 reads CATSEWTSDSTDTQYF. The CDR3 DNA reads TGTGCCACCAGTGAGTGGACTAGCGACAGCACAGATACGCAGTATTTT.

The chain joins TRBV28 to TRBJ1-1; TRBD1 agrees at 9 bases. This CDR3 is 14 amino acids long. V was pared by 5 bases and J by 4 bases, with 5 bases of the junction left unmatched. Germline values: CDR1 MDHEN, CDR2 SYDVKM. CDR3 DNA sequence: TGTGCCAGCAGTGTACCGGGACAGGGCACTGAAGCTTTCTTT. As protein: CASSVPGQGTEAFF. The entire variable domain, with the rest obtained from reference TRBV28 and TRBJ1-1, is as follows: DVKVTQSSRYLVKRTGEKVFLECVQDMDHENMFWYRQDPGLGLRLIYFSYDVKMKEKGDIPEGYSVSREKKERFSLILESASTNQTSMYLCASSVPGQGTEAFFGQGTRLTVV.

This sequence joins TRBV6-5 and TRBJ2-7; 7 nucleotides match TRBD1. The CDR3 has 14 amino acids. CDR1 MNHEY and CDR2 SVGAGI come from the germline V gene. V trimming: 4 bases; J trimming: 2 bases; junction bases outside the gene matches: 5. CDR3 bases: TGTGCCAGCAGTTTAGGACAGGCCCCCTACGAGCAGTACTTC. Protein: CASSLGQAPYEQYF.

The V call is TRBV19, the J call TRBJ1-5; possibly TRBD1 for D (5 bases). From germline, CDR1 is LNHDA and CDR2 SQIVND (reference sequence). This CDR3 has 13 amino acids. The germline V and J ends were trimmed by 9 bases and 1 base, with 10 bases remaining between them. For the CDR3, the DNA is TGTGCCAGCACCCGGGGGAGCAATCAGCCCCAGCATTTT. Its translation is CASTRGSNQPQHF.

This sequence joins TRBV18 and TRBJ2-3; D is perhaps TRBD1 (5 bases). CDR3 length: 14 residues. V was cut by 6 bases and J by 2 bases, with 12 bases left in between. The germline CDR1 and CDR2 sequences are KGHSH and LQKENI. CDR3 sequence: CASSIPDNTDTQYF. CDR3 nucleotide sequence: TGTGCCAGCTCTATCCCGGACAACACAGATACGCAGTATTTT.

This clone was recorded only once. At one of its ends the junction is not consistent with the germline gene, which may arise from a read error. This sequence joins TRBV18 and TRBJ2-7, with D maybe TRBD1 (6 bases). The germline CDR1 and CDR2 sequences are KGHSH and LQKENI. The CDR3 loop spans 14 amino acids. CDR3 sequence: CASSPDRRTYEQYF. The CDR3 region has the DNA TGTGCCAGCTCACCAGACAGGAGAACCTACGAACAGTACTTC.

The chain has TRBV7-8 and TRBJ2-5, with D unresolved. V shed 6 bases and J shed 5 bases, with 10 bases lying between them. This CDR3 is 12 amino acids long. Germline V gene data show CDR1 as SGHVS and CDR2 as FQNEAQ. CDR3 protein: CASSYSGETQYF. CDR3 in DNA: TGTGCCAGCAGTTACTCCGGGGAGACCCAGTACTTC.

The count of this clone is one. The rearrangement links TRBV7-8 to TRBJ1-6, with D possibly being TRBD1 (5 bases). The V gene lost 5 bases and the J gene lost 0 bases, with 14 bases spanning the gap. The CDR3 spans 17 residues. CDR1 SGHVS and CDR2 FQNEAQ come from the germline V gene. CDR3: CASSPRDSLSYNSPLHF. CDR3 DNA: TGTGCCAGCAGCCCCCGGGACTCCCTCTCCTATAATTCACCCCTCCACTTT. Full variable domain (missing parts from reference TRBV7-8 and TRBJ1-6): GAGVSQSPRYKVAKRGQDVALRCDPISGHVSLFWYQQALGQGPEFLTYFQNEAQLDKSGLPSDRFFAERPEGSVSTLKIQRTQQEDSAVYLCASSPRDSLSYNSPLHFGNGTRLTVT.

The chain links TRBV19 to TRBJ2-7; D may be TRBD1 (6 bases). V shed 3 bases and J shed 1 base, with 7 bases lying between them. The CDR3 covers 13 residues. Germline V gene lookup returns CDR1 LNHDA and CDR2 SQIVND (reference sequence). The CDR3 region is CASSIGTSYEQYF. For the CDR3, the DNA is TGTGCCAGTAGTATCGGGACATCCTACGAGCAGTACTTC.

V and J are TRBV5-1 and TRBJ2-5, with 7 bases identical to TRBD1. Germline assignment: CDR1 SGHRS and CDR2 YFSETQ. CDR3 size: 13 residues. With V trimmed by 4 bases and J by 5 bases, 5 bases remained unmatched. In DNA form, the CDR3 reads TGCGCCAGCAGCGGTAACAGGGGTGAGACCCAGTACTTC. Translation: CASSGNRGETQYF.

The chain is built from TRBV19 and TRBJ2-7; 9 bases fit TRBD1. The V and J ends lost 7 bases and 6 bases, in that order; junction bases with no gene match: 10. The germline CDR1 and CDR2 sequences are LNHDA and SQIVND (reference sequence). The CDR3 totals 14 residues. The CDR3 DNA follows: TGTGCCAGTATGAGGGGGACAGGGCACGGCGAGCAGTACTTC. Residues: CASMRGTGHGEQYF.

V and J are TRBV7-2 and TRBJ2-2; weak D call: TRBD1 (5 bases). CDR1 and CDR2 from the germline V gene are SGHTA and FQGNSA. V was cut by 6 bases and J by 3 bases, with 8 bases left in between. CDR3 length equals 13 residues. CDR3 loop: CASSPQDTGELFF. CDR3 nucleotide sequence: TGTGCCAGCAGTCCACAGGACACCGGGGAGCTGTTTTTT. Combining the CDR3 with reference TRBV7-2 and TRBJ2-2 gives the whole variable domain GAGVSQSPSNKVTEKGKDVELRCDPISGHTALYWYRQSLGQGLEFLIYFQGNSAPDKSGLPSDRFSAERTGGSVSTLTIQRTQQEDSAVYLCASSPQDTGELFFGEGSRLTVL.

In this sample, this clone turned up once. The V and J genes are TRBV11-2 and TRBJ2-7; D might be TRBD2 (5 bases). CDR1 is SGHAT, CDR2 FQNNGV, per germline. The CDR3 totals 16 residues. Trimming removed 0 bases at V and 3 bases at J, with 15 bases between. The CDR3 spells CASSLDLPDYYYEQYF. The CDR3 DNA sequence: TGTGCCAGCAGCTTAGATCTCCCCGACTATTACTACGAGCAGTACTTC.

The genes are TRBV15 and TRBJ2-2; the D is unclear. Trimming took off 0 bases at V and 7 bases at J, with 12 bases between the two ends. This CDR3 has 15 amino acids. Germline-derived CDR1 and CDR2 are LNHNV and YYDKDF (reference sequence). CDR3 nucleotides: TGTGCCACCAGCAGAGATCCAGGTGCCGGCGGGGAGCTGTTTTTT. Protein product: CATSRDPGAGGELFF.

The rearrangement links TRBV3-1 (or the pseudogene TRBV3-2) to TRBJ2-1, with TRBD1 as a possible D gene (6 bases). Germline V gene lookup returns CDR1 LGHDT and CDR2 YNNKEL (reference sequence). The CDR3 is 24 residues long. The V end lost 3 bases, the J end lost 2 bases, and 38 bases lay between the germline ends. CDR3 loop: CASSHLSVQGDWSGSQRTYNEQFF. The CDR3 DNA reads as TGTGCCAGCAGCCACCTATCGGTACAGGGAGATTGGAGCGGATCCCAAAGAACCTACAATGAGCAGTTCTTC.

The chain combines TRBV9 with TRBJ1-1; no clear D gene. Trimming removed 0 bases at V and 1 base at J, with 7 bases between. The V gene's germline CDR1 is SGDLS and CDR2 YYNGEE. This CDR3 comprises 14 residues. The DNA of the CDR3 is TGTGCCAGCAGCGTAGAGCAGGCGAACACTGAAGCTTTCTTT. As protein: CASSVEQANTEAFF.

The chain uses TRBV29-1 and TRBJ1-4; D call uncertain. The CDR3 totals 13 residues. Germline CDR1 SQVTM, CDR2 ANQGSEA. Deletions cut 1 base from V and 7 bases from J, with 10 bases between. The DNA of the CDR3 is TGCAGCGTTGAAGTTGGCCTTGGTGAAAAACTGTTTTTT. Residues: CSVEVGLGEKLFF.

V and J are TRBV12-5 and TRBJ1-1; D is possibly TRBD1 (6 bases). Germline CDR1 LGHNT, CDR2 FRNRAP. The CDR3 has 16 amino acids. V was clipped by 2 bases and J by 1 base, with 14 bases between them. CDR3 amino acids: CASGLPRQDSNTEAFF. The CDR3 region has the DNA TGTGCTAGTGGTTTGCCCCGACAGGATTCGAACACTGAAGCTTTCTTT.

This chain uses TRBV5-4 with TRBJ1-6, with 7 bases aligning to TRBD1. CDR1 SGHNT and CDR2 YYREEE come from the germline V gene (reference sequence). Trimming at V came to 3 bases and at J to 7 bases, leaving 7 bases not matched to a gene. This CDR3 contains 15 residues. CDR3 sequence: CASSSNRGHNSPLHF. The CDR3 DNA reads as TGTGCCAGCAGCTCGAACAGGGGACACAATTCACCCCTCCACTTT.

The chain uses TRBV6-1 and TRBJ1-5, with 7 bases lining up with TRBD1. The CDR3 has 16 amino acids. CDR1 is MNHNS, CDR2 SASEGT, per germline. Trimming took 3 bases from V and 5 from J; bases not matched to a gene: 10. CDR3: CASSEGWGQTYQPQHF. The CDR3 nucleotides read TGTGCCAGCAGTGAGGGGTGGGGACAGACCTATCAGCCCCAGCATTTT.